These T cell receptor beta chains were read from a single sample in a study of OX40 agonist ivuxolimab in advanced cancers. The data were produced by immunoSEQ multiplex PCR, yet TCRdb's version contains in-frame clones alone and is incomplete. The sample contains about 63,000 clones, roughly 80% of which appear only once. The specimen was CD4+ or CD8+ T cells sorted from blood, collected in a trial of the OX40 agonist ivuxolimab. The receptors originated from an adult with an advanced solid tumor such as melanoma, head and neck, liver or kidney cancer. Both conserved end residues are part of each CDR3. The order of the fields is J gene, V gene, clone size, D gene, CDR3 DNA, CDR3 protein. D genes are given only for firm matches. Clone size appears in some rows only: once, few, many, or a class for an expanded clone.

j_gene: TRBJ1-5; v_gene: TRBV28; abundance: -; d_gene: -; CDR3nt: TGTGCCAGCAGTTTATCACTTCAGGGCAATCAGCCCCAGCATTTT; CDR3aa: CASSLSLQGNQPQHF
j_gene: TRBJ1-3; v_gene: TRBV5-4; abundance: -; d_gene: -; CDR3nt: TGTGCCAGCAGCTTGGGGGCAGGGCCAGGAAACACCATATATTTT; CDR3aa: CASSLGAGPGNTIYF
j_gene: TRBJ1-1; v_gene: TRBV6-1; abundance: once; d_gene: -; CDR3nt: TGTGCCAGCACCCTGCGTGTTGGGGGCGCTGAAGCTTTCTTT; CDR3aa: CASTLRVGGAEAFF
j_gene: TRBJ2-2; v_gene: TRBV9; abundance: once; d_gene: -; CDR3nt: TGTGCCAGCAGCGTACAGGTGTCCGGGGAGCTGTTTTTT; CDR3aa: CASSVQVSGELFF
j_gene: TRBJ2-7; v_gene: TRBV28; abundance: -; d_gene: -; CDR3nt: TGTGCCAGCTCCCAGGGGTTATTCTACGAGCAGTACTTC; CDR3aa: CASSQGLFYEQYF
j_gene: TRBJ2-3; v_gene: TRBV29-1; abundance: few; d_gene: -; CDR3nt: TGCAGCGTTGTGAGGGCAGATACGCAGTATTTT; CDR3aa: CSVVRADTQYF
j_gene: TRBJ1-1; v_gene: TRBV10-2; abundance: -; d_gene: -; CDR3nt: TGCGCCAGCAGCAAGGAGAGCTTAGCTTTCTTT; CDR3aa: CASSKESLAFF
j_gene: TRBJ2-5; v_gene: TRBV9; abundance: -; d_gene: -; CDR3nt: TGTGCCAGCAGCGTAAGGCAGGGCTGGCAAGAGACCCAGTACTTC; CDR3aa: CASSVRQGWQETQYF
j_gene: TRBJ1-4; v_gene: TRBV6-5; abundance: once; d_gene: -; CDR3nt: TGTGCCAGCAGGTCGACAGGAAAACTGTTTTTT; CDR3aa: CASRSTGKLFF
j_gene: TRBJ1-2; v_gene: TRBV19; abundance: -; d_gene: -; CDR3nt: TGTGCCAGTAGTATTTCCCAACGGAGAGGTGGGGATGGCTACACCTTC; CDR3aa: CASSISQRRGGDGYTF
j_gene: TRBJ2-1; v_gene: TRBV13; abundance: -; d_gene: TRBD2; CDR3nt: TGTGCCAGCAGCTTCCCGCTTACTGGGGCGGGGGGGAGTGAGCAGTTCTTC; CDR3aa: CASSFPLTGAGGSEQFF
j_gene: TRBJ1-3; v_gene: TRBV2; abundance: -; d_gene: -; CDR3nt: TGTGCCAGCAGGGGACGGATCAGCTCTGGAAACACCATATATTTT; CDR3aa: CASRGRISSGNTIYF
j_gene: TRBJ2-2; v_gene: TRBV4-1; abundance: -; d_gene: TRBD1; CDR3nt: TGCGCCAGCAGCCGGCCGGGACAGGGGCTCGGGGAGCTGTTTTTT; CDR3aa: CASSRPGQGLGELFF
j_gene: TRBJ2-3; v_gene: TRBV13; abundance: -; d_gene: -; CDR3nt: TGTGCCAGCAGCTTAGGCGGGGAAAGCACAGATACGCAGTATTTT; CDR3aa: CASSLGGESTDTQYF
j_gene: TRBJ1-4; v_gene: TRBV5-1; abundance: few; d_gene: -; CDR3nt: TGCGCCAGCAGCTTAGGGGGTGGCCATGAAAAACTGTTTTTT; CDR3aa: CASSLGGGHEKLFF
j_gene: TRBJ2-3; v_gene: TRBV9; abundance: -; d_gene: -; CDR3nt: TGTGCCAGCAGCGGATGGGACTTTACCACAGATACGCAGTATTTT; CDR3aa: CASSGWDFTTDTQYF
j_gene: TRBJ2-1; v_gene: TRBV28; abundance: few; d_gene: TRBD2; CDR3nt: TGTGCCAGCAGACTAGCGGGAGGGCCGAACAATGAGCAGTTCTTC; CDR3aa: CASRLAGGPNNEQFF
j_gene: TRBJ2-7; v_gene: TRBV19; abundance: -; d_gene: TRBD2; CDR3nt: TGTGCCAGTAGCAAGAAAGGACTAGCGGGAGCCACAAGCTACGAGCAGTACTTC; CDR3aa: CASSKKGLAGATSYEQYF
j_gene: TRBJ1-2; v_gene: TRBV30; abundance: few; d_gene: TRBD1; CDR3nt: TGTGCCTGGAGGAGGACAGGGGGCTATGGCTACACCTTC; CDR3aa: CAWRRTGGYGYTF
j_gene: TRBJ2-6; v_gene: TRBV18; abundance: medium-sized; d_gene: -; CDR3nt: TGTGCCAGCCATCTCGGCGATGGGGCCAACGTCCTGACTTTC; CDR3aa: CASHLGDGANVLTF
j_gene: TRBJ2-7; v_gene: TRBV5-4; abundance: -; d_gene: TRBD1; CDR3nt: TGTGCCAGCAGCTTAGGACAGGTACGGGACAAGCAGTACTTC; CDR3aa: CASSLGQVRDKQYF
j_gene: TRBJ2-7; v_gene: TRBV7-9; abundance: -; d_gene: TRBD1; CDR3nt: TGTGCCAGCAGCTCCCCGGGACAGGGGGTCGAGCAGTACTTC; CDR3aa: CASSSPGQGVEQYF
j_gene: TRBJ2-1; v_gene: TRBV6-1; abundance: -; d_gene: TRBD1; CDR3nt: TGTGCCAGCAGTACCTACGACAGGGGAGCGAATGAGCAGTTCTTC; CDR3aa: CASSTYDRGANEQFF
j_gene: TRBJ1-3; v_gene: TRBV7-9; abundance: -; d_gene: TRBD1; CDR3nt: TGTGCCAGCGGCGCGACCGGGACAGGCTGGGGAATCTCTGGAAACACCATATATTTT; CDR3aa: CASGATGTGWGISGNTIYF
j_gene: TRBJ1-1; v_gene: TRBV6-1; abundance: -; d_gene: -; CDR3nt: TGTGCCAGCAGTGACCCGGGGGCGGGTTGGAACACTGAAGCTTTCTTT; CDR3aa: CASSDPGAGWNTEAFF
j_gene: TRBJ1-1; v_gene: TRBV29-1; abundance: -; d_gene: TRBD1; CDR3nt: TGCAGCGTCGTAGGGGGCGTAGGCAAAACGAACACTGAAGCTTTCTTT; CDR3aa: CSVVGGVGKTNTEAFF
j_gene: TRBJ1-1; v_gene: TRBV7-9; abundance: -; d_gene: TRBD1; CDR3nt: TGTGCCAGCCGTCAAGACAGGGCGGGTACTGAAGCTTTCTTT; CDR3aa: CASRQDRAGTEAFF
j_gene: TRBJ2-1; v_gene: TRBV4-1; abundance: -; d_gene: TRBD2; CDR3nt: TGCGCCAGCAGCCAAGAAGCTAGCGGGCAACTCGTGGGGGAGCAGTTCTTC; CDR3aa: CASSQEASGQLVGEQFF
j_gene: TRBJ2-5; v_gene: TRBV9; abundance: -; d_gene: -; CDR3nt: TGTGCCAGCAGCGTAATTGGGGGTTGGGAGACCCAGTACTTC; CDR3aa: CASSVIGGWETQYF
j_gene: TRBJ2-7; v_gene: TRBV5-1; abundance: -; d_gene: -; CDR3nt: TGCGCCAGCAGCAGGACTACGAACCTCTACGAGCAGTACTTC; CDR3aa: CASSRTTNLYEQYF
j_gene: TRBJ1-1; v_gene: TRBV14; abundance: many; d_gene: -; CDR3nt: TGTGCCAGCAGCCAAGAGGGGATCGCGGTAGACATGAACACTGAAGCTTTCTTT; CDR3aa: CASSQEGIAVDMNTEAFF
j_gene: TRBJ2-5; v_gene: TRBV6-5; abundance: -; d_gene: TRBD1; CDR3nt: TGTGCCAGCAGTCAACAGGGGTTAGAGACCCAGTACTTC; CDR3aa: CASSQQGLETQYF
j_gene: TRBJ1-5; v_gene: TRBV6-1; abundance: -; d_gene: -; CDR3nt: TGTGCCAGCAGTGTAGCGACTAGCAATCAGCCCCAGCATTTT; CDR3aa: CASSVATSNQPQHF
j_gene: TRBJ2-5; v_gene: TRBV7-3; abundance: -; d_gene: TRBD2; CDR3nt: TGTGCCAGCAGCTTACTTGCGGGAGGCAAACAAGAGACCCAGTACTTC; CDR3aa: CASSLLAGGKQETQYF
j_gene: TRBJ1-4; v_gene: TRBV5-1; abundance: medium-sized; d_gene: TRBD1; CDR3nt: TGCGCCAGCAGCGAGACTACAGGGGGGGTTGAAAAACTGTTTTTT; CDR3aa: CASSETTGGVEKLFF
j_gene: TRBJ1-3; v_gene: TRBV13; abundance: -; d_gene: TRBD1; CDR3nt: TGTGCCAGCAGCTACGGGGACAGGGGAGGAAACACCATATATTTT; CDR3aa: CASSYGDRGGNTIYF
j_gene: TRBJ1-5; v_gene: TRBV10-3; abundance: once; d_gene: -; CDR3nt: TGTGCCACCGAAAAGGACCGCAATCAGCCCCAGCATTTT; CDR3aa: CATEKDRNQPQHF
j_gene: TRBJ1-3; v_gene: TRBV9; abundance: -; d_gene: -; CDR3nt: TGTGCCAGCAGCCTCCTACCGGGGGACTCTGGAAACACCATATATTTT; CDR3aa: CASSLLPGDSGNTIYF
j_gene: TRBJ2-3; v_gene: TRBV14; abundance: -; d_gene: TRBD2; CDR3nt: TGTGCCAGCAGCCAAGGAGGGAGCGGGGCAAAAAGGGCTACGCAGTATTTT; CDR3aa: CASSQGGSGAKRATQYF
j_gene: TRBJ2-1; v_gene: TRBV5-4; abundance: -; d_gene: TRBD2; CDR3nt: TGTGCCAGCAGCCGGGTCCTAGCGGGAACCTACAATGAGCAGTTCTTC; CDR3aa: CASSRVLAGTYNEQFF
j_gene: TRBJ1-1; v_gene: TRBV6-1; abundance: -; d_gene: -; CDR3nt: TGTGCCAGCAGTAACAGGGTTTTCACTGAAGCTTTCTTT; CDR3aa: CASSNRVFTEAFF